The clone carrying this T cell receptor (beta chain) was seen a few times. Its antigen is not known. Different DNA sequences within this sample yield the same CDR3. This specimen comes from a study of cytomegalovirus exposure and HLA in healthy donors. On the study more broadly: The 110 or so validation repertoires used a platform that matched the one used for the approximately 670 first-cohort repertoires, as a later analysis reported.

CDR3 length: 13 residues. CDR1 SGHRS and CDR2 YFSETQ come from the germline V gene. V gave up 0 bases and J gave up 6 bases; unmatched junction bases: 0. Study results and limitations: The study found most TCR sequences rare, yet found some public TCRs in many donors.

The assay was immunoSEQ multiplex PCR, and TCRdb's table has in-frame clones only and misses some. Of 100,000 to 150,000 clones listed, around 86% are singletons. V and J are TRBV5-1 and TRBJ2-1, with 7 bases that match TRBD1. The sequencing sample was made of PBMCs. This clonotype originated in a woman under 30 in good health and CMV-seronegative. The CDR3 nucleotides are TGCGCCAGCAGCTTGGCAGGGGGCAATGAGCAGTTCTTC. Protein: CASSLAGGNEQFF. Filled out from reference TRBV5-1 and TRBJ2-1, the complete variable domain reads KAGVTQTPRYLIKTRGQQVTLSCSPISGHRSVSWYQQTPGQGLQFLFEYFSETQRNKGNFPGRFSGRQFSNSRSEMNVSTLELGDSALYLCASSLAGGNEQFFGPGTRLTVL.